This T cell receptor beta chain was sequenced in a study of T cells in Graves' hyperthyroidism and ophthalmopathy. Study-level results: A model built on 13 V-J features separated ophthalmopathy from stable hyperthyroidism.

Stable Graves' hyperthyroidism denoted no ophthalmopathy progression over 18 months. V dropped 5 bases and J dropped 5 bases, with 19 bases sitting between them. CDR1 SGHAT and CDR2 FQNNGV come from the germline V gene. There are 16 residues in the CDR3. This clonotype was recorded many times. Its antigen is undetermined. Template material for amplifying TCR beta CDR3 regions consisted of RNA transcripts. The HTBI primer set served for first-round RT-PCR of the TCR CDR3. TCRdb analysed the multiplex PCR reads with MiXCR anew, one entry per CDR3 protein. The sample has 700,000 or so distinct CDR3 sequences, about 15% seen once.

The chain employs TRBV11-2 and TRBJ2-1; no clear D gene. Source material: blood. The receptor comes from a man aged 18-30 years with Graves' hyperthyroidism. CDR3 residues: CASSPISGPSHNEQFF. The CDR3 DNA reads as TGTGCCAGCAGCCCCATTTCCGGTCCATCCCACAATGAGCAGTTCTTC.